This T cell receptor (beta chain) was documented in a study of regulatory T cells in long-lasting Graves disease. Overall study results and limits: Examination was confined to peripheral blood, excluding thyroid tissue. Accuracy might have suffered from few samples.

The time point: newly diagnosed GD, antithyroid drugs for less than 3 months. RNA extracted from PBMCs served as the sequencing template. In its sample, this clonotype was seen many times. As yet, its antigen is unknown. Deletions cut 8 bases from V and 1 base from J, with 14 bases between. The CDR3 contains 14 residues. Per germline, CDR1 MNHNS and CDR2 SASEGT. Researchers made TCR beta libraries by using iRepertoire HTBI primers and running Arm-PCR on CDR3 regions. Authors' methods: Analysis of the samples identified approximately 63 TRBV and 15 or so TRBJ segments. One entry per CDR3 protein, called by TCRdb with MiXCR from the multiplex PCR reads. The V and J calls were determined by TCRdb, not by the authors. The sample records around 320,000 distinct CDR3 sequences, 15% to 20% being singletons. Another study also made use of these data, one on T cells in Graves' hyperthyroidism and ophthalmopathy.

The material was peripheral blood mononuclear cells (PBMCs), obtained at new diagnosis, from a patient treated with antithyroid drugs. The chain has TRBV6-1 and TRBJ1-2; a weak D match, TRBD1 (5 bases). This clonotype was obtained from a middle-aged man with Graves disease. The DNA for the CDR3 is TGTGCCAGCTCGGGGAGGCAGGGTAACTATGGCTACACCTTC. Residues: CASSGRQGNYGYTF.